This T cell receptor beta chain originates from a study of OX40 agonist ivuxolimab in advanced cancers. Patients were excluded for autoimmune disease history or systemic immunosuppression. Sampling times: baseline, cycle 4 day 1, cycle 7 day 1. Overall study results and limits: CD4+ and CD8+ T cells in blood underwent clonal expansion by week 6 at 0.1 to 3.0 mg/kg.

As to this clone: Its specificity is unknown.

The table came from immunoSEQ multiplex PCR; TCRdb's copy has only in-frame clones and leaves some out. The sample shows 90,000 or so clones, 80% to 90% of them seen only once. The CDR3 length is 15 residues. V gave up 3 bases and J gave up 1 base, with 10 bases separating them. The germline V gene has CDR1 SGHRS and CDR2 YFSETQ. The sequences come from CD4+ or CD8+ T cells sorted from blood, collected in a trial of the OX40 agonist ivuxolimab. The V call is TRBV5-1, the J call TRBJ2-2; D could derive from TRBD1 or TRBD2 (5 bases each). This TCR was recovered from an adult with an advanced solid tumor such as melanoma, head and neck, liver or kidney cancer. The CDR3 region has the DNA TGCGCCAGCAGCTCCGGGACGGTGAACACCGGGGAGCTGTTTTTT. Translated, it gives CASSSGTVNTGELFF.